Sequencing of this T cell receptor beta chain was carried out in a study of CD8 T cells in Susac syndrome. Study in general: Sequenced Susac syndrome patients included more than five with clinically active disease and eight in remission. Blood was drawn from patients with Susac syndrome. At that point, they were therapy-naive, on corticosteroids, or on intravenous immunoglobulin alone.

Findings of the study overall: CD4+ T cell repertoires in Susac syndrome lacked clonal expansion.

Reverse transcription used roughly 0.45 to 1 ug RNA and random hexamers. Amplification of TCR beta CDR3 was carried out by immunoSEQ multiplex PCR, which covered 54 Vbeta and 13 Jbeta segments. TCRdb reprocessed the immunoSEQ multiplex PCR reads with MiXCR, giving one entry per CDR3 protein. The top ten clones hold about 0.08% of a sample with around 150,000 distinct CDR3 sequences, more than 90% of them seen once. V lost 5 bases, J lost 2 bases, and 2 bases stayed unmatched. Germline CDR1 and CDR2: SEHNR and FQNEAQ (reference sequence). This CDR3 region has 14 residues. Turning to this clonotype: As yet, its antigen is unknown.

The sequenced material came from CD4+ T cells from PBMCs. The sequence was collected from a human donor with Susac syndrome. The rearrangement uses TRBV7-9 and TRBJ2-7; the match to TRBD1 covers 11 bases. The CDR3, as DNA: TGTGCCAGCAGCGGGGGACAGGGGGCCTACGAGCAGTACTTC. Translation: CASSGGQGAYEQYF. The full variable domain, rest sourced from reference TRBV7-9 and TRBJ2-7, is DTGVSQNPRHKITKRGQNVTFRCDPISEHNRLYWYRQTLGQGPEFLTYFQNEAQLEKSRLLSDRFSAERPKGSFSTLEIQRTEQGDSAMYLCASSGGQGAYEQYFGPGTRLTVT.